This TCR beta chain is from a study of cytomegalovirus exposure and HLA in healthy donors. Study-level points and caveats: Solely CMV serostatus was available to characterize immune exposure. More clonal expansion characterized HLA-associated TCR beta chains than equally common others in a later analysis.

The primer mix had 60 Vbeta and 13 Jbeta primers. Using immunoSEQ multiplex PCR, the repertoire was profiled, and TCRdb retains in-frame clones only, with some absent. The table has about 120,000 clones, about 80% seen once. Note on this clone: Its antigen is unidentified.

CDR1 and CDR2 from the germline V gene are MDHEN and SYDVKM. J lost 7 bases, V lost 8 bases, and 9 bases had no gene match. The CDR3 length is 13 residues. Healthy donors of bone marrow made up the group. The chain joins TRBV28 to TRBJ1-2; TRBD1 matches at 8 bases. This TCR was recovered from a female donor in good health and CMV-seropositive. Sequenced sample: PBMCs. CDR3 amino acids: CASSGGQGGGYTF. DNA for the CDR3: TGTGCCAGCTCCGGAGGACAGGGAGGTGGCTACACCTTC.